The 12 T cell receptor beta chains below were found in one sample sequenced in a study of lymphopenia after photon versus proton radiotherapy. Data came from immunoSEQ multiplex PCR; TCRdb stores just in-frame clones and leaves some out. The table includes some 170,000 clones, approximately 86% detected once. The source was peripheral blood, collected from a patient treated with photon-based radiotherapy. These TCRs come from a man over 45 with gastric cancer.

This clone was counted only a few times. The genes are TRBV25-1 and TRBJ2-7; weak D call: TRBD2 (5 bases). Germline V gene sequence: CDR1 MGHDK, CDR2 SYGVNS. This CDR3 contains 13 residues. Trimming shortened V by 5 bases and J by 1 base, and 9 bases separated the two germline ends. CDR3 region: CASSFAGSYEQYF. DNA for the CDR3: TGTGCCAGCAGTTTTGCGGGTTCCTACGAGCAGTACTTC.

This chain uses TRBV5-6 with TRBJ2-3; D might be TRBD1 or TRBD2, each matching 6 bases. Trimming took 0 bases from V and 1 from J, leaving 15 bases between them. This CDR3 is built from 17 residues. CDR1 and CDR2 (germline): SGHDT, YYEEEE. The DNA for the CDR3 is TGTGCCAGCAGCTTGGCCGGGGGACAACTACGCACAGATACGCAGTATTTT. Translated, it gives CASSLAGGQLRTDTQYF.

The V call is TRBV6-7, the J call TRBJ2-7; D unresolved. TRBV6-7 is recorded as an ORF, its role being uncertain. The length of the CDR3 is 14 residues. V was clipped by 7 bases and J by 5 bases, with 18 bases between them. CDR3 nucleotides: TGTGCCAGCACTAAACTCCGGTCTCACCACGAGCAGTACTTC. Its translation is CASTKLRSHHEQYF.

In nucleotides, the CDR3 is TGTGCCAGTAGTATACGAGCGGGAAGCTACGAGCAGTACTTC. Its translation: CASSIRAGSYEQYF. The chain uses TRBV19 and TRBJ2-7; 7 bases align to TRBD2. This CDR3 spans 14 amino acids. Trimming removed 2 bases from V and 3 bases from J; junction bases left unmatched: 4. Germline CDR1 LNHDA, CDR2 SQIVND (reference sequence). The whole variable domain, remainder taken from reference TRBV19 and TRBJ2-7, is DGGITQSPKYLFRKEGQNVTLSCEQNLNHDAMYWYRQDPGQGLRLIYYSQIVNDFQKGDIAEGYSVSREKKESFPLTVTSAQKNPTAFYLCASSIRAGSYEQYFGPGTRLTVT.

The gene calls are TRBV4-3 and TRBJ1-1, with 7 bases identical to TRBD1. The trim removed 3 bases at V and 7 bases at J, leaving 11 bases unmatched. This CDR3 is built from 15 residues. Per germline, CDR1 LGHNA and CDR2 YSLEER. The CDR3 spells CASSQLTGEQGEAFF. Here the CDR3 DNA reads TGCGCCAGCAGCCAGCTCACAGGGGAACAGGGTGAAGCTTTCTTT.

This sequence joins TRBV6-6 and TRBJ2-2; no clear D. The CDR3 contains 12 residues. V lost 2 bases, J lost 7 bases, and 5 bases lay in between. Germline loops: CDR1 MNHNY, CDR2 SVGAGI (reference sequence). In DNA, the CDR3 is TGTGCCAGCAGTTACGAAGTCGGGGAGCTGTTTTTT. Translation: CASSYEVGELFF.

This clone was observed once. The junction departs from the called germline gene at one end, perhaps through a read error. The CDR3 sequence is CASGLSTDTQYF. The CDR3 DNA follows: TGTGCCAGCGGCTTAAGCACAGATACGCAGTATTTT. The chain links TRBV11-2 to TRBJ2-3; no clear D gene. CDR1 SGHAT and CDR2 FQNNGV come from the germline V gene. The CDR3 contains 12 residues.

This clone was detected a few times. The rearrangement joins TRBV10-2 to TRBJ2-1; TRBD2 matches at 7 bases. The CDR3 extends over 15 amino acids. The germline CDR1 and CDR2 sequences are WSHSY and SAAADI. Germline trimming cut 7 bases from V and 4 bases from J; bases unmatched to any gene: 10. CDR3 protein: CASKEAGLTYNEQFF. CDR3 bases: TGCGCCAGCAAAGAAGCGGGATTAACTTACAATGAGCAGTTCTTC.

The chain employs TRBV18 and TRBJ2-1; 7 bases agree with TRBD1. V shed 5 bases and J 2 bases; nucleotides not matched to a gene: 6. This CDR3 contains 15 residues. Per the germline V gene, CDR1 is KGHSH and CDR2 is LQKENI. The CDR3 coding sequence is TGTGCCAGCTCAACGGACAGGAGCCCCTACAATGAGCAGTTCTTC. It codes for CASSTDRSPYNEQFF.

The CDR3 sequence is CASSLSRQSQFF. In nucleotides, the CDR3 is TGTGCCAGCAGCTTGAGTCGCCAGAGTCAGTTCTTC. This chain joins TRBV5-6 and TRBJ2-1, with unresolved D. Per the germline V gene, CDR1 is SGHDT and CDR2 is YYEEEE. Trimming pared 1 base from V and 13 bases from J, leaving 12 bases between. The CDR3 runs 12 residues.

This chain connects TRBV28 to TRBJ2-7; 9 nucleotides agree with TRBD2. CDR1 and CDR2 from the germline V gene are MDHEN and SYDVKM. This CDR3 region has 15 residues. V was pared by 0 bases and J by 3 bases, with 3 bases of the junction left unmatched. DNA of the CDR3: TGTGCCAGCAGTTTATGGCGGGAGGGCCGCTACGAGCAGTACTTC. This encodes CASSLWREGRYEQYF.

This sequence joins TRBV5-1 and TRBJ2-1; TRBD2 matches 12 bases. There are 17 residues in the CDR3. The germline gives CDR1 SGHRS, CDR2 YFSETQ. Unmatched junction bases numbered 4, after V lost 0 bases and J lost 3 bases. The CDR3 is CASSLAPLAGGYNEQFF. Written as DNA, the CDR3 is TGCGCCAGCAGCTTGGCCCCACTAGCGGGAGGCTACAATGAGCAGTTCTTC.